This is a list of T cell receptor beta chains from one sample in a study of blood T cell repertoires in COVID-19. Profiling relied on immunoSEQ multiplex PCR, and the TCRdb table lists in-frame clones only, not all of them. Of roughly 220,000 clones listed, roughly 82% are singletons. The sequencing sample was made of peripheral blood. The receptors derive from a woman between 35 and 50 years old who had recovered from COVID-19. Each CDR3 is given with its conserved first and last residue. A D gene is named only where the DNA matches it firmly. Expanded clones get a size class; other rows say once, few or many, or leave the size out.

TRBD1	TRBV19	TRBJ1-5	.	CASSIEGGRGGIQPQHF	TGTGCCAGTAGTATAGAAGGGGGCAGGGGTGGTATTCAGCCCCAGCATTTT
TRBD2	TRBV10-3	TRBJ2-1	.	CAINSGGTNNEQFF	TGTGCCATCAATAGCGGGGGGACTAACAATGAGCAGTTCTTC
.	TRBV25-1	TRBJ2-5	.	CASSEWYSQETQYF	TGTGCCAGCAGTGAATGGTACAGCCAAGAGACCCAGTACTTC
.	TRBV4-3	TRBJ2-6	.	CASSTSFARGVGGANVLTF	TGCGCCAGCAGCACGTCTTTCGCCCGGGGAGTGGGTGGGGCCAACGTCCTGACTTTC
.	TRBV5-6	TRBJ2-6	.	CASSPRGGFRANVLTF	TGTGCCAGCAGCCCCAGGGGAGGGTTCCGGGCCAACGTCCTGACTTTC
.	TRBV29-1	TRBJ1-1	.	CSVEGLATEAFF	TGCAGCGTTGAAGGTTTAGCCACTGAAGCTTTCTTT
.	TRBV7-8	TRBJ1-6	.	CASRTGSPYNSPLHF	TGTGCCAGCAGAACAGGGAGCCCCTATAATTCACCCCTCCACTTT
TRBD2	TRBV10-3	TRBJ2-7	.	CAISTTSDLSYEQYF	TGTGCCATCAGTACCACTAGCGACCTATCCTACGAGCAGTACTTC
.	TRBV28	TRBJ1-3	.	CASSENRVGGNTIYF	TGTGCCAGCAGCGAAAACAGGGTTGGTGGAAACACCATATATTTT
TRBD1	TRBV5-4	TRBJ2-1	.	CASSLAGGTGDNEQFF	TGTGCCAGCAGCTTGGCGGGGGGGACAGGGGACAATGAGCAGTTCTTC
.	TRBV10-3	TRBJ1-1	.	CAIRTGQNTEAFF	TGTGCCATCAGGACGGGACAGAACACTGAAGCTTTCTTT
TRBD1	TRBV7-2	TRBJ1-2	.	CASSLGGTAFNYGYTF	TGTGCCAGCAGCTTAGGTGGGACAGCCTTTAACTATGGCTACACCTTC
.	TRBV7-8	TRBJ1-4	few	CASSPGQGFNEKLFF	TGTGCCAGCAGCCCAGGGCAGGGTTTTAATGAAAAACTGTTTTTT
.	TRBV7-9	TRBJ1-2	.	CASSSGLLGGYTF	TGTGCCAGCAGCTCCGGACTTCTAGGGGGCTACACCTTC
.	TRBV5-5	TRBJ2-1	.	CASSLGLTNNEQFF	TGTGCCAGCAGCTTGGGCCTAACCAACAATGAGCAGTTCTTC
TRBD1	TRBV6-5	TRBJ1-2	.	CASTGTGLSENGYTF	TGTGCCAGCACCGGGACAGGGTTATCGGAGAATGGCTACACCTTC
TRBD1	TRBV9	TRBJ1-2	.	CASSPEDRGLGFYTF	TGTGCCAGCAGCCCGGAGGACAGGGGGCTTGGCTTCTACACCTTC
.	TRBV6-5	TRBJ1-3	few	CASIRDGGRNTIYF	TGTGCCAGCATCCGGGACGGAGGGAGAAACACCATATATTTT
.	TRBV7-3	TRBJ2-2	.	CASSLNSGRNTGELFF	TGTGCCAGCAGCTTAAACTCGGGGAGGAACACCGGGGAGCTGTTTTTT
.	TRBV7-2	TRBJ1-1	once	CASSPSGSYLAFF	TGTGCCAGCAGCCCCAGTGGGAGTTATTTAGCTTTCTTT
.	TRBV12-3/TRBV12-4	TRBJ1-1	.	CASSLFRIEAFF	TGTGCCAGCAGTTTATTCAGAATTGAAGCTTTCTTT
TRBD2	TRBV5-5	TRBJ2-2	.	CASSLVVWLAGTAGTGELFF	TGTGCCAGCAGCTTGGTGGTTTGGCTAGCGGGGACCGCGGGCACCGGGGAGCTGTTTTTT
TRBD2	TRBV19	TRBJ2-5	once	CASNGGGASGFQQETQYF	TGTGCCAGTAATGGCGGGGGGGCCAGTGGATTCCAGCAAGAGACCCAGTACTTC
TRBD2	TRBV9	TRBJ2-1	.	CASSAGGGYYEQFF	TGTGCCAGCAGCGCGGGCGGGGGATACTATGAGCAGTTCTTC
.	TRBV7-2	TRBJ1-2	.	CASSLGTAFTNYGYTF	TGTGCCAGCAGCTTAGGCACAGCATTTACTAACTATGGCTACACCTTC
TRBD1	TRBV4-3	TRBJ2-1	.	CASSHRWGDGTGTEQFF	TGCGCCAGCAGCCACCGATGGGGTGACGGGACAGGGACAGAGCAGTTCTTC
.	TRBV5-5	TRBJ1-2	many	CASSLDRINYGYTF	TGTGCCAGCAGCTTGGACAGAATAAACTATGGCTACACCTTC
TRBD1	TRBV27	TRBJ2-6	.	CASSRAGTGGMTGANVLTF	TGTGCCAGCAGTAGAGCCGGGACAGGGGGGATGACGGGGGCCAACGTCCTGACTTTC
TRBD1	TRBV28	TRBJ2-3	.	CASLGGDSDTQYF	TGTGCCAGTCTCGGTGGGGACAGTGATACGCAGTATTTT
.	TRBV27	TRBJ2-7	once	CASSERGTYEQYF	TGTGCCAGCAGTGAACGGGGGACGTACGAGCAGTACTTC